This T cell receptor beta chain was identified during a study of T cell changes during pregnancy in multiple sclerosis. Unmatched junction bases numbered 6, after V lost 3 bases and J lost 5 bases. The germline CDR1 and CDR2 sequences are SGHTA and FQGNSA. The CDR3 consists of 15 residues. In its sample, this clone was seen a few times. TCRdb's copy holds only in-frame clones and misses some; the assay was immunoSEQ multiplex PCR. The repertoire has over 50,000 clones, more than 75% of them found once; the top ten carry over 1.2%. The chain combines TRBV7-2 with TRBJ1-5; TRBD1 matches at 8 bases. Sequenced material: peripheral blood, taken in the third trimester of pregnancy. The receptor was derived from a female donor in good health, enrolled as a control in a pregnancy study. This CDR3 reads CASSFTGGGDQPQHF. Written as DNA, the CDR3 is TGTGCCAGCAGCTTCACAGGGGGTGGGGATCAGCCCCAGCATTTT.